Sequencing of this TCR beta chain was carried out in a study of neurological immune-mediated disorders. TCRdb re-called the 5' RACE reads through MiXCR, storing one row per CDR3 protein. The data show around 67,000 distinct CDR3 sequences, with roughly 5.6% seen just once and 6.5% to 9% held by the top ten. This clonotype was seen many times. V lost 5 bases, J lost 6 bases, and 17 bases lay in between. The CDR3 runs to 14 residues. CDR1 and CDR2 (germline): SEHNR, FQNEAQ (reference sequence). V and J are TRBV7-9 and TRBJ2-7, with unresolved D. The source material was PBMCs. This clonotype originated in a man aged 18 to 29 with multiple sclerosis. Here the CDR3 reads CASSGGVAVLEQYF. The CDR3 DNA reads as TGTGCCAGCAGCGGTGGGGTGGCGGTCCTCGAGCAGTACTTC.